Below are 20 T cell receptor beta chains sequenced from a single sample in a study of cytotoxic CD8 clonotypes in ibrutinib-treated CLL. This table comes from immunoSEQ multiplex PCR, and its TCRdb copy is limited to in-frame clones, with some not included. Of a few hundred thousand clones listed, approximately 67% are singletons. The source was PBMCs, collected after 36 months of ibrutinib treatment. Receptor source: a human donor with chronic lymphocytic leukemia.

The rearrangement uses TRBV15 and TRBJ2-7; D possibly uses TRBD1 or TRBD2 (5 bases each). The length of the CDR3 is 15 residues. Germline-derived CDR1 and CDR2 are LNHNV and YYDKDF (reference sequence). V dropped 1 base and J dropped 3 bases, with 13 bases sitting between them. CDR3 sequence reads: CATSRAGQGGYEQYF. DNA of the CDR3: TGTGCCACCAGCAGAGCGGGGCAGGGCGGCTACGAGCAGTACTTC.

The J gene is TRBJ1-5, the V gene TRBV19, with D possibly being TRBD1 (6 bases). This CDR3 region has 15 residues. V was pared by 1 base and J by 4 bases, with 11 bases between. In germline, CDR1 is LNHDA, CDR2 SQIVND (reference sequence). DNA of the CDR3: TGTGCCAGTAGTATAGTAACAGGGCGTAATCAGCCCCAGCATTTT. It encodes CASSIVTGRNQPQHF.

The chain links TRBV11-2 to TRBJ2-5, with a weak D call TRBD1 (5 bases). Germline loops: CDR1 SGHAT, CDR2 FQNNGV. The V end lost 2 bases, the J end lost 5 bases, and 9 bases lay between the germline ends. The CDR3 length is 13 residues. As DNA, the CDR3 is TGTGCCAGCAGCTTAATAGGGGCCGAGACCCAGTACTTC. Translated, it gives CASSLIGAETQYF.

The chain joins TRBV5-1 to TRBJ2-2; no clear D. The CDR3 has 14 amino acids. Germline-derived CDR1 and CDR2 are SGHRS and YFSETQ. V lost 0 bases and J 5 bases, leaving 8 bases between the germline ends. CDR3: CASSLAELTGELFF. For the CDR3, the DNA is TGCGCCAGCAGCTTGGCCGAGTTGACCGGGGAGCTGTTTTTT.

In its sample, this clone was seen a few times. The V call is TRBV2, the J call TRBJ2-7; 14 positions match TRBD2. CDR1 SNHLY and CDR2 FYNNEI come from the germline V gene. The trim removed 8 bases at V and 9 bases at J, leaving 9 bases unmatched. The CDR3 sequence is 14 residues long. Written as DNA, the CDR3 is TGTGCCAGCGGTCCCCCGGGGACTAGCGGGAGGCAGTACTTC. Residues: CASGPPGTSGRQYF.

V is TRBV30 and J is TRBJ1-5, with D possibly being TRBD1 (6 bases). The CDR3 runs 19 residues. Germline V lookup: CDR1 GTSNPN, CDR2 SVGIG (reference sequence). The V end lost 3 bases, the J end lost 0 bases, and 24 bases lay between the germline ends. CDR3 amino acids: CAWRPPRDKKNYSNQPQHF. Written as DNA, the CDR3 is TGTGCCTGGAGGCCTCCTCGGGACAAGAAGAACTATAGCAATCAGCCCCAGCATTTT.

The chain employs TRBV4-1 and TRBJ2-1; 8 bases map to TRBD2. The germline CDR1 and CDR2 sequences are MGHRA and YSYEKL. V was clipped by 0 bases and J by 3 bases; unmatched bases: 7. The CDR3 has 17 amino acids. The CDR3 region has the DNA TGCGCCAGCAGCCAAGATCAGCTAGCGGGTATCTACAATGAGCAGTTCTTC. It specifies CASSQDQLAGIYNEQFF.

There are a few counts of this clone. The V and J genes are TRBV6-1 and TRBJ2-7, with D possibly matching TRBD2 (6 bases). The CDR3 contains 14 residues. V was clipped by 0 bases and J by 5 bases, with 11 bases between them. CDR1 is MNHNS and CDR2 is SASEGT in the germline V gene. The CDR3 region is CASSEAGGGNEQYF. The CDR3, as DNA: TGTGCCAGCAGTGAAGCTGGAGGAGGGAACGAGCAGTACTTC.

The chain couples TRBV7-8 to TRBJ1-5; no definite D call. The germline V and J ends were trimmed by 2 bases and 4 bases, with 12 bases remaining between them. The CDR3 has 15 residues. Germline-derived CDR1 and CDR2 are SGHVS and FQNEAQ. CDR3 region: CASSLRGGRNQPQHF. CDR3 bases: TGTGCCAGCAGCTTACGAGGCGGCCGAAATCAGCCCCAGCATTTT.

This clone was seen only a few times. The chain uses TRBV6-5 and TRBJ1-5; D is possibly TRBD1 (6 bases). The CDR3 consists of 14 residues. Trimming left V 6 bases short and J 10 bases short, with 19 bases between. Germline assignment: CDR1 MNHEY and CDR2 SVGAGI. The CDR3 is CASRTGSTIGPQHF. Written as DNA, the CDR3 is TGTGCCAGCAGAACAGGGTCCACAATCGGCCCCCAGCATTTT.

This clone turned up a few times. The chain combines TRBV9 with TRBJ2-5; maybe TRBD2 (6 bases). The CDR3 is 15 residues long. The germline V gene encodes CDR1 SGDLS and CDR2 YYNGEE. The ends were cut back, 3 bases at V and 1 base at J, with 13 bases in the middle. The DNA for the CDR3 is TGTGCCAGCAGCGGGGGGTTGCGGGGCCAAGAGACCCAGTACTTC. The encoded protein is CASSGGLRGQETQYF.

The genes are TRBV4-1 and TRBJ1-3; D not certain. CDR1 and CDR2 (germline): MGHRA, YSYEKL. The CDR3 length is 17 residues. Trimming removed 0 bases from V and 0 bases from J, with 12 bases in between. CDR3 DNA sequence: TGCGCCAGCAGCCAAGATAGGGCGGGCACCTCTGGAAACACCATATATTTT. Amino acids: CASSQDRAGTSGNTIYF.

The chain joins TRBV28 to TRBJ1-5, with 9 bases lining up with TRBD1. The CDR3 totals 14 residues. Germline lookup yields CDR1 MDHEN and CDR2 SYDVKM. V trimming: 6 bases; J trimming: 9 bases; junction bases outside the gene matches: 9. Here the CDR3 DNA reads TGTGCCAGCAGCTATCGGGACAGGGTCAGGCCCCAGCATTTT. This sequence encodes CASSYRDRVRPQHF. Filled out from reference TRBV28 and TRBJ1-5, the complete variable domain reads DVKVTQSSRYLVKRTGEKVFLECVQDMDHENMFWYRQDPGLGLRLIYFSYDVKMKEKGDIPEGYSVSREKKERFSLILESASTNQTSMYLCASSYRDRVRPQHFGDGTRLSIL.

The J gene is TRBJ2-3, the V gene TRBV6-5; D tentatively fits TRBD1 or TRBD2 (5 bases each). There are 16 residues in the CDR3. V was cut by 4 bases and J by 1 base, with 15 bases left in between. The germline CDR1 and CDR2 sequences are MNHEY and SVGAGI. The CDR3 protein is CASSFGALTGTDTQYF. CDR3 sequence (DNA): TGTGCCAGCAGTTTCGGGGCGCTGACGGGCACAGATACGCAGTATTTT.

The genes are TRBV10-2 and TRBJ2-3, with 8 bases that match TRBD1. CDR1 and CDR2 (germline): WSHSY, SAAADI. J lost 5 bases, V lost 6 bases, and 7 bases had no gene match. This CDR3 comprises 14 residues. The CDR3 reads CASSLDRERDTQYF. The CDR3 nucleotides read TGCGCCAGCAGCTTGGACAGGGAGCGAGATACGCAGTATTTT.

The sample holds a few counts of this clone. The chain uses TRBV2 and TRBJ2-2; tentatively, D is TRBD1 (5 bases). Germline V gene sequence: CDR1 SNHLY, CDR2 FYNNEI. There are 12 residues in the CDR3. V was pared by 6 bases and J by 3 bases, with 5 bases between. This CDR3 reads CASSRDTGELFF. The CDR3 bases are TGTGCCAGCAGCAGGGACACCGGGGAGCTGTTTTTT.

This clone was detected once. The chain uses TRBV27 and TRBJ2-5; tentative D call: TRBD1 (7 bases). Trimming took 5 bases from V and 0 from J, leaving 13 bases between them. The germline V gene encodes CDR1 MNHEY and CDR2 SMNVEV (reference sequence). The CDR3 is 15 amino acids. The CDR3: CASSRGTAYQETQYF. The CDR3 DNA reads TGTGCCAGCAGTCGGGGGACAGCGTACCAAGAGACCCAGTACTTC.

V is TRBV11-2 and J is TRBJ1-2; D gene ambiguous. This CDR3 comprises 13 residues. CDR1 and CDR2 (germline): SGHAT, FQNNGV. Trimming took off 8 bases at V and 8 bases at J, with 18 bases between the two ends. The CDR3 sequence: CASPKEKGSGYTF. CDR3 coding DNA: TGTGCCAGCCCCAAGGAGAAGGGCTCGGGCTACACCTTC.

The chain is built from TRBV9 and TRBJ1-3; D perhaps matches TRBD1 (5 bases). The germline gives CDR1 SGDLS, CDR2 YYNGEE. Trimming cost V 1 base and J 0 bases, with 14 bases left between them. The CDR3 loop spans 17 amino acids. The chain's CDR3 is CASSVPEGVSSGNTIYF. CDR3 sequence (DNA): TGTGCCAGCAGCGTACCGGAAGGGGTCAGCTCTGGAAACACCATATATTTT.

The rearrangement joins TRBV29-1 to TRBJ2-1; D not resolved. Germline assignment: CDR1 SQVTM and CDR2 ANQGSEA. Trimming cost V 1 base and J 2 bases, with 9 bases left between them. The CDR3 covers 14 residues. The DNA for the CDR3 is TGCAGCGTTGAAGTGCCGGGCACCTACAATGAGCAGTTCTTC. Translation: CSVEVPGTYNEQFF.